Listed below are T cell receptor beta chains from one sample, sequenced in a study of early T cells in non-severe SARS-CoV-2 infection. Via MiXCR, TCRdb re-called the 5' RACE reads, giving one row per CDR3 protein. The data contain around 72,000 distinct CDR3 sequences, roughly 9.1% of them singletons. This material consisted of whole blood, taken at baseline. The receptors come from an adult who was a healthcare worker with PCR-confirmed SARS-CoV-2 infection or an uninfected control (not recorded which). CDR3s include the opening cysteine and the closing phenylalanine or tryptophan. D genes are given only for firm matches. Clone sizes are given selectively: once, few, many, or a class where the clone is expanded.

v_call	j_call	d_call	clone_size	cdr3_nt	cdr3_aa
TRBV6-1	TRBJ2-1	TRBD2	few	TGTGCCAGCAGTGCATTAGCGGGGGGGTCCAATGAGCAGTTCTTC	CASSALAGGSNEQFF
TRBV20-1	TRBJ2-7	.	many	TGCAGTGCTAGAGCGCCTGCGGGAAGGTCATACGAGCAGTACTTC	CSARAPAGRSYEQYF
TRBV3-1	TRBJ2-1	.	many	TGTGCCAGCAGCCAAGGCCGGGGGCAATACAATGAGCAGTTCTTC	CASSQGRGQYNEQFF
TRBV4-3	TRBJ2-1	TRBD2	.	TGCGCCAGCAGCCCCTATAGCGGGGGCCTGAGAGAGCAGTTCTTC	CASSPYSGGLREQFF
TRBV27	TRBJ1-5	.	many	TGTGCCAGCAGTTCTTCCCCGGCTCTTAGCAATCAGCCCCAGCATTTT	CASSSSPALSNQPQHF
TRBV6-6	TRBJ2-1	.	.	TGTGCCAGCAGTCCAGGGAGGCGGGTGAGTGAGCAGTTCTTC	CASSPGRRVSEQFF
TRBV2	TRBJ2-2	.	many	TGTGCCAGCAGTGAAGATAGACGCCTGGGGGAGCTGTTTTTT	CASSEDRRLGELFF
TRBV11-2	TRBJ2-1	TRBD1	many	TGTGCCAGCAGCCGGGGACAGGGGAGGAATGAGCAGTTCTTC	CASSRGQGRNEQFF
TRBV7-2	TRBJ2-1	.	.	TGTGCCAGCAGCAAAGGCCGCTACAATGAGCAGTTCTTC	CASSKGRYNEQFF
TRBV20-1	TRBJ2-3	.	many	TGCAGTGGGTATGGCCCCCCGGATACGCAGTATTTT	CSGYGPPDTQYF
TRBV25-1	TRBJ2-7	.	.	TGTGCCAGCAGTCGGGGGTACGAGCAGTACTTC	CASSRGYEQYF
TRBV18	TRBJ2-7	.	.	TGTGCCAGCTCACCCCAGACAGGTGACGAGCAGTACTTC	CASSPQTGDEQYF
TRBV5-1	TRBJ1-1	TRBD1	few	TGCGCCAGCAGCTTGGGAGTTCGGACAGGCCTGAACACTGAAGCTTTCTTT	CASSLGVRTGLNTEAFF
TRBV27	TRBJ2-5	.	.	TGTGCCAGCAGTTTAAGGGAGACCCAGTACTTC	CASSLRETQYF